These 6 T cell receptor beta chains originate from one sample sequenced in a study of metastatic and nonmetastatic thyroid tumors. Every patient was untreated before thyroid surgery. From the PCR reads, TCRdb re-called clones with MiXCR. The data show fewer than 30,000 clones, under 15% seen once. Sequenced input: blood. The source of these receptors is a female donor with papillary thyroid cancer or a benign thyroid nodule (not recorded which). Some clones in this sample may be carry-over from other donors' samples.

As for this clone: Germline and junction disagree at one end, which may indicate a read error. This chain uses TRBV7-3 with TRBJ2-1, with 7 bases lining up with TRBD2. Looked up from germline, CDR1 is SGHTA and CDR2 is FQGTGA. The CDR3 totals 16 residues. The CDR3 spells CASRLRAALADNEQFF. The CDR3 bases are TGTGCCAGCAGATTAAGGGCAGCGCTAGCGGACAATGAGCAGTTCTTC.

The chain carries TRBV12-3 or TRBV12-4 and TRBJ2-3; 7 nucleotides line up with TRBD2. Trimming took 6 bases from V and 5 from J; bases not matched to a gene: 17. This CDR3 is built from 17 residues. CDR3 loop: CASSRNGGGDYKDTQYF. CDR3 nucleotide sequence: TGTGCCAGCAGCAGGAACGGAGGCGGGGACTACAAAGATACGCAGTATTTT.

Many counts were recorded for this clone. The J gene is TRBJ1-2, the V gene TRBV5-1; D is unresolved. Deletions cut 2 bases from V and 8 bases from J, with 10 bases between. Germline lookup yields CDR1 SGHRS and CDR2 YFSETQ. The CDR3 is made up of 12 amino acids. The CDR3 reads CASSFSSEGYTF. DNA for the CDR3: TGCGCCAGCAGCTTCTCCTCTGAAGGCTACACCTTC.

This clone was recorded at least ten times. The chain recombines TRBV7-9 with TRBJ2-5; TRBD2 aligns across 8 bases. Unmatched junction bases numbered 7, after V lost 3 bases and J lost 4 bases. The CDR3 extends over 15 amino acids. Germline V gene data show CDR1 as SEHNR and CDR2 as FQNEAQ (reference sequence). The CDR3 nucleotides read TGTGCCAGCAGCTTGTCGGGAGGGTATGGAGAGACCCAGTACTTC. Its translation is CASSLSGGYGETQYF.

This clone came up a few times. The V call is TRBV15, the J call TRBJ2-7, with 8 nucleotides matching TRBD2. The germline gives CDR1 LNHNV, CDR2 YYDKDF (reference sequence). The CDR3 covers 17 residues. The ends lost 0 bases at V and 6 bases at J; junction bases unmatched: 13. DNA of the CDR3: TGTGCCACCAGCAGAGATTTACAAGCGGGAGTACTGTGCGAGCAGTACTTC. It translates to CATSRDLQAGVLCEQYF.

Within the sample, this clone is medium-sized. The CDR3 reads CSAREGPPVGEQFF. The CDR3 bases are TGCAGTGCTAGAGAAGGACCCCCAGTGGGTGAGCAGTTCTTC. The rearrangement joins TRBV20-1 to TRBJ2-1; D uncertain. The CDR3 length is 14 residues. Germline V gives CDR1 DFQATT, CDR2 SNEGSKA (reference sequence). Trimming removed 0 bases at V and 9 bases at J, with 15 bases between.